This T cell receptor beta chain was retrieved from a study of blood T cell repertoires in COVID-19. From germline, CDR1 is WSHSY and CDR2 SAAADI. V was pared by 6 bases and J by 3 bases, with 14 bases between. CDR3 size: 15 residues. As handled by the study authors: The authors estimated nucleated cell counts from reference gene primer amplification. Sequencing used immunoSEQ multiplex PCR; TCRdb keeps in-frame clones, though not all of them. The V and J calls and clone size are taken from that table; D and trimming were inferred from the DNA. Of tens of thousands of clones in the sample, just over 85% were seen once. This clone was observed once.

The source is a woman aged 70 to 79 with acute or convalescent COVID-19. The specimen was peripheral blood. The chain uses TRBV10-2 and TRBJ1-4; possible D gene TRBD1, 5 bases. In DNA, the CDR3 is TGCGCCAGCAGCGTCAGCGGGGGGGCTAATGAAAAACTGTTTTTT. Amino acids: CASSVSGGANEKLFF.